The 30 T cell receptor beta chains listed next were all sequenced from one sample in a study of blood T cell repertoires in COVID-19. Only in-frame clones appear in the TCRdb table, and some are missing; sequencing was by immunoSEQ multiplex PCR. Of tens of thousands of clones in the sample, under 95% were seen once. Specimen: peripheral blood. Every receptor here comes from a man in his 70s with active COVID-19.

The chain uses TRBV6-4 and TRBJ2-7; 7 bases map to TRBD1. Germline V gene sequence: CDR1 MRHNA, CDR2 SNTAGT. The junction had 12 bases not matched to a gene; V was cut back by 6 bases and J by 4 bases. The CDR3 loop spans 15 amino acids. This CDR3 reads CASRPGQVLGYEQYV. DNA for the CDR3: TGTGCCAGCAGACCCGGACAGGTCCTTGGATACGAGCAGTACGTC.

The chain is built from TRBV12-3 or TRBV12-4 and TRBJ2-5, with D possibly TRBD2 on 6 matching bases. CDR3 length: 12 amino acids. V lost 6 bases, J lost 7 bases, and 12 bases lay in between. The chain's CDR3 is CASRPPGGTQYF. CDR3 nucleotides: TGTGCCAGCAGGCCACCCGGGGGGACCCAGTACTTC.

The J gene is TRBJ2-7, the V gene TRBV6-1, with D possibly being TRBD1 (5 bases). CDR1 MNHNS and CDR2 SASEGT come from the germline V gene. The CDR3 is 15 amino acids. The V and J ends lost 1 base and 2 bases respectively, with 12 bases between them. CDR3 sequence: CASSEVEGAPYEQYV. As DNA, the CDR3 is TGTGCCAGCAGTGAAGTGGAAGGGGCCCCCTACGAGCAGTACGTC.

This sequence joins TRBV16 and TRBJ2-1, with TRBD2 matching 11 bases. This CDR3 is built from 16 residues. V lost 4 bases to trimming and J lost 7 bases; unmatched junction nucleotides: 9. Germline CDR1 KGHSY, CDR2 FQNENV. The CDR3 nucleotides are TGTGCCAGCAGCCCCGGACTAGCGGGCCAAGGGAATGAGCAGTTCTTC. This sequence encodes CASSPGLAGQGNEQFF. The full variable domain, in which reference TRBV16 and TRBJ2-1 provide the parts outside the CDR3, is GEEVAQTPKHLVRGEGQKAKLYCAPIKGHSYVFWYQQVLKNEFKFLISFQNENVFDETGMPKERFSAKCLPNSPCSLEIQATKLEDSAVYFCASSPGLAGQGNEQFFGPGTRLTVL.

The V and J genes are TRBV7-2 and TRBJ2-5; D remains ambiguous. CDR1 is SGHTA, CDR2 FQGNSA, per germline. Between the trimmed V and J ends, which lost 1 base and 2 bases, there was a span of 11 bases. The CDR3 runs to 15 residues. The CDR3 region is CASSLVPTKQETQYF. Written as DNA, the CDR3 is TGTGCCAGCAGCTTAGTTCCGACAAAGCAAGAGACCCAGTACTTC.

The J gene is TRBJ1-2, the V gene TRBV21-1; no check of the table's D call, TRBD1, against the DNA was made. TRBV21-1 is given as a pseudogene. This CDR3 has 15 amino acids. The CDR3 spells CASSSLGALSPGYTF. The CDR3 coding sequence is TGTGCCAGCAGCAGTTTAGGGGCGCTTTCTCCCGGCTACACCTTC.

The CDR3 sequence: CASSQGQGRYEQYF. In DNA form, the CDR3 reads TGTGCCAGCAGCCAAGGACAGGGGAGATACGAGCAGTACTTC. The chain is built from TRBV7-2 and TRBJ2-7; 9 nucleotides match TRBD1. The CDR3 is made up of 14 amino acids. V was pared by 5 bases and J by 4 bases, with 6 bases of the junction left unmatched. CDR1 and CDR2 (germline): SGHTA, FQGNSA.

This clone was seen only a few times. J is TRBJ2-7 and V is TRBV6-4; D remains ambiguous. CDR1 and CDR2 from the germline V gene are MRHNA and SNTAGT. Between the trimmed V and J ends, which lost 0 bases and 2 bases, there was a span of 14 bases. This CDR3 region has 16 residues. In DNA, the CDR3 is TGTGCCAGCAGTGACTCAACGGCCAGGAACCCCTACGAGCAGTACGTC. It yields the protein CASSDSTARNPYEQYV.

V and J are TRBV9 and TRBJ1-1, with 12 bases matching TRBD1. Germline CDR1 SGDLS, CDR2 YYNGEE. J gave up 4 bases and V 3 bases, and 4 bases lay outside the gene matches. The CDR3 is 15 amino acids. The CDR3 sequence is CASSAQGQGATEAFF. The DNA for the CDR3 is TGTGCCAGCAGCGCTCAGGGACAGGGGGCCACTGAAGCTTTCTTT. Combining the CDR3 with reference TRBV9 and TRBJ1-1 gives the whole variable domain DSGVTQTPKHLITATGQRVTLRCSPRSGDLSVYWYQQSLDQGLQFLIQYYNGEERAKGNILERFSAQQFPDLHSELNLSSLELGDSALYFCASSAQGQGATEAFFGQGTRLTVV.

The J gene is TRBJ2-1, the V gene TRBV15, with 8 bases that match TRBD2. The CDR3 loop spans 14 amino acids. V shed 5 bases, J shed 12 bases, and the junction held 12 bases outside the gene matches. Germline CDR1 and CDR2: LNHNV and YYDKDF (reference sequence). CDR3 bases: TGTGCCACCAGCCGAGGGGACCCGGGAGGGGCGCAGTTCTTC. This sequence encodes CATSRGDPGGAQFF.

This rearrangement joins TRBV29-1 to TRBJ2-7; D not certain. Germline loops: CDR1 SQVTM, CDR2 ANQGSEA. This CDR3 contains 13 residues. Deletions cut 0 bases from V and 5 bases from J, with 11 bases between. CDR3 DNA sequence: TGCAGCGTTGAAGAACCACAGAACAACGAGCAGTACTTC. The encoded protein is CSVEEPQNNEQYF.

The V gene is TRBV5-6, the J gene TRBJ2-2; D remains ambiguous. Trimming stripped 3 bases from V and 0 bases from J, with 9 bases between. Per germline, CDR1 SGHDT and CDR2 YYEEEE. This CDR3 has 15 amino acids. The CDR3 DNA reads TGTGCCAGCAGCTCGACACCCGCGAACACCGGGGAGCTGTTTTTT. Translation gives CASSSTPANTGELFF.

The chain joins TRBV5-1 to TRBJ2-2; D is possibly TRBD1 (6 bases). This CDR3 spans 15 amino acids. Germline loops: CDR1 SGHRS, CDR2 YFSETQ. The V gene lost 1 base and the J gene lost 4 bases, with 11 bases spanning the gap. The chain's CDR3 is CASSLWATGTGELFF. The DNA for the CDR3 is TGCGCCAGCAGCTTGTGGGCGACAGGCACCGGGGAGCTGTTTTTT.

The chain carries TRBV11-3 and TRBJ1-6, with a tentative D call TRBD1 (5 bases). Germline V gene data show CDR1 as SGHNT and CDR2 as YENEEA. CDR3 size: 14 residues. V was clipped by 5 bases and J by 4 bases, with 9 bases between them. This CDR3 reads CASSPDRYNSPLHF. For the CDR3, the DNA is TGTGCCAGCAGCCCCGACAGATATAATTCACCCCTCCACTTT.

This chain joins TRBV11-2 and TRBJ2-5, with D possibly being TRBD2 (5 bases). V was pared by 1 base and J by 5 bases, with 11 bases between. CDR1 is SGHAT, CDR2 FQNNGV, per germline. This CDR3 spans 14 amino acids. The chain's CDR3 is CASSLARTGETQYF. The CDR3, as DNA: TGTGCCAGCAGCTTAGCGAGGACTGGGGAGACCCAGTACTTC.

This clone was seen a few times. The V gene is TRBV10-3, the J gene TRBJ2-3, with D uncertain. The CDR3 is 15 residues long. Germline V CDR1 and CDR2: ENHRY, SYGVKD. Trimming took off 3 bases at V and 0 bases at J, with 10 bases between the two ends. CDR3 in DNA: TGTGCCATCAGTGACTCAGGCTACAGCACAGATACGCAGTATTTT. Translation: CAISDSGYSTDTQYF.

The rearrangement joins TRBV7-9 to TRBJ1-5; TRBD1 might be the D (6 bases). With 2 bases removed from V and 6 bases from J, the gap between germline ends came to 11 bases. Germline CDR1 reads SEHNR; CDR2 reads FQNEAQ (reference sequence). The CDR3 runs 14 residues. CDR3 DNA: TGTGCCAGCAGCTTACAGGGGAAAGGTCAGCCCCAGCATTTT. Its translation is CASSLQGKGQPQHF.

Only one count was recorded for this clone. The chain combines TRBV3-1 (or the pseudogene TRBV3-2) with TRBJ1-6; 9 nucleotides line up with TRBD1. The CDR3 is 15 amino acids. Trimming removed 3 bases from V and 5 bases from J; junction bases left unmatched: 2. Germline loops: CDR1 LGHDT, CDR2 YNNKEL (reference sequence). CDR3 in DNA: TGTGCCAGCAGCCACTGGACAGGGGATAATTCACCCCTCCACTTT. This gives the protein CASSHWTGDNSPLHF.

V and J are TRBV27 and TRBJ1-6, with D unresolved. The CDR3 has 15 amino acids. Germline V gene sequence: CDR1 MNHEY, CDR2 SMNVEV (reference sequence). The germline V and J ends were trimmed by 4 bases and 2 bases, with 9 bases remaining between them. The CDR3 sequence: CASSSPSPYNSPLHF. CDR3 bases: TGTGCCAGCAGTTCACCCAGTCCCTATAATTCACCCCTCCACTTT.

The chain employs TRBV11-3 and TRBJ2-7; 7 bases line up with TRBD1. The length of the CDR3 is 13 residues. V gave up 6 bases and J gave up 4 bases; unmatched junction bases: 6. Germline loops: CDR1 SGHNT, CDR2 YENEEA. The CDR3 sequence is CASSKDRSYEQYF. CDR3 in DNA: TGTGCCAGCAGTAAGGACAGGAGTTACGAGCAGTACTTC. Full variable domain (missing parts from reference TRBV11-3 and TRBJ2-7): EAGVVQSPRYKIIEKKQPVAFWCNPISGHNTLYWYLQNLGQGPELLIRYENEEAVDDSQLPKDRFSAERLKGVDSTLKIQPAELGDSAVYLCASSKDRSYEQYFGPGTRLTVT.

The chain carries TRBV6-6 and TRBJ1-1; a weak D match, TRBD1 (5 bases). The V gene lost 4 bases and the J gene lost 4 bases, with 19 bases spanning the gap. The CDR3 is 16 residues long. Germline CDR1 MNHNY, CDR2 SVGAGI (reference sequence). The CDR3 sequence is CASSFQMIGAPTEAFF. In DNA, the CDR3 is TGTGCCAGCAGTTTCCAGATGATAGGGGCCCCCACTGAAGCTTTCTTT.

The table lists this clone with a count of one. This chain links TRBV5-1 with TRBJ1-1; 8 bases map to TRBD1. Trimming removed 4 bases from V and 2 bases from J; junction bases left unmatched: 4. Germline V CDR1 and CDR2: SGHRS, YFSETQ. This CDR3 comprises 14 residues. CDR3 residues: CASSHGQGNTEAFF. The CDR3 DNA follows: TGCGCCAGCAGCCACGGACAGGGAAACACTGAAGCTTTCTTT.

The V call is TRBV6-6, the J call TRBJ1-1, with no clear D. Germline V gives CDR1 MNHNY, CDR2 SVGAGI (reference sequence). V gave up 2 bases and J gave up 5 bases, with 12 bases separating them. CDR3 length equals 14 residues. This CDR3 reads CASSYMEGNTEAFF. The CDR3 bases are TGTGCCAGCAGTTACATGGAGGGTAATACTGAAGCTTTCTTT.

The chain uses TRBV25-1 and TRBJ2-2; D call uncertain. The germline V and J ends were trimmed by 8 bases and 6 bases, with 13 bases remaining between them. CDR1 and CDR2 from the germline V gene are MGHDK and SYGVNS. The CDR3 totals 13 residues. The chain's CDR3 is CASQYSPAGELFF. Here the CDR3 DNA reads TGTGCCAGCCAATATTCGCCGGCCGGGGAGCTGTTTTTT.

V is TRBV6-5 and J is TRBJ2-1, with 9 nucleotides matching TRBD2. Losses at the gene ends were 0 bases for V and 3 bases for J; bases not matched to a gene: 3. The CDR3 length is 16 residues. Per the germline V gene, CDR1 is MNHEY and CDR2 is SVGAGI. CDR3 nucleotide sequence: TGTGCCAGCAGTTACTCTGGTAGCGGGGGCTACAATGAGCAGTTCTTC. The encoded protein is CASSYSGSGGYNEQFF.

The CDR3 coding sequence is TGTGCCAGCAGCAAATGCGGTAGCGGGGGGCCCCACACTAATGAGCAGTTCTTC. Translated: CASSKCGSGGPHTNEQFF. The chain links TRBV21-1 to TRBJ2-1; the DNA was not compared with TRBD2, the D call given in the table. TRBV21-1 is noted as a pseudogene. The CDR3 consists of 18 residues.

The DNA for the CDR3 is TGTGCCAGCAGTGGACAGGGGGCGTTTTCACCCCTCCACTTT. It translates to CASSGQGAFSPLHF. The rearrangement links TRBV7-2 to TRBJ1-6; 11 bases match TRBD1. Germline values: CDR1 SGHTA, CDR2 FQGNSA. Germline trimming cut 6 bases from V and 9 bases from J; bases unmatched to any gene: 4. The CDR3 is 14 residues long.

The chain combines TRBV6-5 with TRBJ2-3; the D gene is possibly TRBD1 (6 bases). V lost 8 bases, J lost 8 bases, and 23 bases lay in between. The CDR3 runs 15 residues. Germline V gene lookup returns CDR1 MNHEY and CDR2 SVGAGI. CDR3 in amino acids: CASSTGTTSRRTQYF. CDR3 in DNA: TGTGCCAGCTCAACCGGGACAACGAGTCGTCGTACGCAGTATTTT.

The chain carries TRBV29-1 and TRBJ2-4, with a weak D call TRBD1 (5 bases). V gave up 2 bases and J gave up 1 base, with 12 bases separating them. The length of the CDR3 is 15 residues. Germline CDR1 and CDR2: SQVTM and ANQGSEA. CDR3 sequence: CSVEKNQGAKNIQYF. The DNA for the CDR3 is TGCAGCGTTGAAAAAAACCAGGGCGCCAAAAACATTCAGTACTTC.

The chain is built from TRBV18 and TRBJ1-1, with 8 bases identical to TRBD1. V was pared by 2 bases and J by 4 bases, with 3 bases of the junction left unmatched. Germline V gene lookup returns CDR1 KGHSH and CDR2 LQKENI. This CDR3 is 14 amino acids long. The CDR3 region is CASSPYRGATEAFF. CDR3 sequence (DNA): TGTGCCAGCTCACCATACAGGGGGGCCACTGAAGCTTTCTTT.